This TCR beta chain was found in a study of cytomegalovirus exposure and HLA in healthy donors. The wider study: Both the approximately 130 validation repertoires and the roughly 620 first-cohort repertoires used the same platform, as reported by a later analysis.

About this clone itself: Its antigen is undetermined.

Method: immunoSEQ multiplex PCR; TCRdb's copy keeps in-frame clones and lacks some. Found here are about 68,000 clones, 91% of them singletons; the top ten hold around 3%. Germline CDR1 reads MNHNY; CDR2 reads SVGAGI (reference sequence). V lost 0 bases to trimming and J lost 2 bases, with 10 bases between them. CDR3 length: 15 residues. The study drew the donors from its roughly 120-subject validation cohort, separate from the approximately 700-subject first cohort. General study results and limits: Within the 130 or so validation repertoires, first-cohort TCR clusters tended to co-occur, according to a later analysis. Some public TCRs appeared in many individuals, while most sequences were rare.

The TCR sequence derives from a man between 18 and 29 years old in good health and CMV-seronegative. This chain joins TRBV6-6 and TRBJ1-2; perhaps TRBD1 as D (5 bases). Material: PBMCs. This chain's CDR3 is CASSYSNRQNYGYTF. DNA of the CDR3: TGTGCCAGCAGTTACTCGAACAGGCAGAACTATGGCTACACCTTC.